A selection of T cell receptor beta chains follows, all from one sample in a study of CD8 T cells in Susac syndrome. TCRdb analysed the immunoSEQ multiplex PCR reads with MiXCR anew, one entry per CDR3 protein. The profile shows a few hundred thousand distinct CDR3 sequences, roughly nine tenths of them singletons. Material for sequencing was CD8+ T cells from PBMCs. All receptors come from a human donor with multiple sclerosis. Both conserved end residues are part of each CDR3. The D gene is left open where the match is weak. The listing skips clone size in some rows; elsewhere it reads once, few, many or a size class.

once	TRBV7-8	TRBJ2-3	TRBD2	17	CASSSWGSGGLGDTQYF	TGTGCCAGCAGCTCCTGGGGTAGCGGGGGCCTGGGGGATACGCAGTATTTT
NA	TRBV6-6	TRBJ2-7	TRBD1	14	CASKRDRGMYEQYF	TGTGCCAGCAAAAGGGACAGGGGGATGTATGAGCAGTACTTC
few	TRBV30	TRBJ1-1	NA	13	CAWSDVWEGKKFF	TGTGCCTGGAGCGACGTCTGGGAGGGGAAAAAATTCTTT
once	TRBV28	TRBJ2-7	TRBD1	13	CASRDRASYEQYF	TGTGCCTCCAGAGACAGGGCTTCGTACGAGCAGTACTTC
NA	TRBV9	TRBJ1-2	NA	14	CASSVASGSYGYTF	TGTGCCAGCAGCGTTGCCTCCGGGAGTTATGGCTACACCTTC
NA	TRBV13	TRBJ2-1	NA	15	CASSSGRLGHNEQFF	TGTGCCAGCAGCTCGGGCAGACTCGGGCACAATGAGCAGTTCTTC
NA	TRBV29-1	TRBJ1-2	NA	12	CSVPGIGGGYTF	TGCAGCGTCCCAGGGATCGGGGGTGGCTACACCTTC
NA	TRBV4-3	TRBJ2-7	NA	14	CASSPTSRGYEQYF	TGCGCCAGCAGCCCCACTAGTCGGGGATACGAGCAGTACTTC
NA	TRBV11-1	TRBJ2-1	TRBD1	20	CASSPSGTEGWFRTYNEQFF	TGTGCCAGCAGTCCCTCAGGGACAGAAGGTTGGTTTAGGACCTACAATGAGCAGTTCTTC
NA	TRBV12-3/TRBV12-4	TRBJ2-7	TRBD2	14	CASSYGLARNEQYF	TGTGCCAGCAGTTACGGACTAGCGAGAAACGAGCAGTACTTC
NA	TRBV30	TRBJ1-1	NA	13	CAWSDQGWTEAFF	TGTGCCTGGAGTGACCAGGGGTGGACTGAAGCTTTCTTT
NA	TRBV4-1	TRBJ1-2	NA	14	CASSQSVASYGYTF	TGCGCCAGCAGCCAAAGCGTCGCCTCCTATGGCTACACCTTC
few	TRBV2	TRBJ1-6	NA	16	CASSLTGSSYNSPLHF	TGTGCCAGCAGTTTAACAGGGAGCTCCTATAATTCACCCCTCCACTTT
NA	TRBV2	TRBJ2-2	NA	13	CASIPQDTGELFF	TGTGCCAGCATTCCACAGGACACCGGGGAGCTGTTTTTT
once	TRBV12-3/TRBV12-4	TRBJ2-2	TRBD2	17	CASSGPGLAGVGGELFF	TGTGCCAGCAGTGGACCGGGACTAGCGGGGGTGGGCGGGGAGCTGTTTTTT
NA	TRBV5-4	TRBJ1-2	NA	13	CASSLEQLDGYTF	TGTGCCAGCAGCTTGGAACAGCTCGATGGCTACACCTTC
NA	TRBV30	TRBJ2-2	TRBD2	12	CAWMGGTGELFF	TGTGCCTGGATGGGAGGGACCGGGGAGCTGTTTTTT
NA	TRBV13	TRBJ1-6	NA	14	CASSLTIDNSPLHF	TGTGCCAGCAGCTTAACGATCGATAATTCACCCCTCCACTTT
NA	TRBV19	TRBJ1-1	NA	14	CASSSTGSTTEAFF	TGTGCCAGTAGTAGTACAGGGAGTACCACTGAAGCTTTCTTT
NA	TRBV2	TRBJ2-6	NA	18	CASSPTGQIFSGANVLTF	TGTGCCAGCAGTCCGACAGGCCAAATATTCTCTGGGGCCAACGTCCTGACTTTC
NA	TRBV24-1	TRBJ2-7	TRBD1	15	CATSDPRDRDDEQYF	TGTGCCACCAGTGATCCTCGGGACAGGGACGACGAGCAGTACTTC
NA	TRBV3-1	TRBJ2-3	NA	13	CASSQAEADTQYF	TGTGCCAGCAGCCAAGCAGAGGCAGATACGCAGTATTTT
NA	TRBV11-2	TRBJ1-4	TRBD1	15	CASSSYRGLNEKLFF	TGTGCCAGCAGCTCATACAGGGGCCTTAATGAAAAACTGTTTTTT
NA	TRBV12-3/TRBV12-4	TRBJ2-1	TRBD2	16	CASTSVTSGAYNEQFF	TGTGCCAGCACCTCGGTGACTAGCGGAGCCTACAATGAGCAGTTCTTC
NA	TRBV7-9	TRBJ2-7	NA	16	CASSPALRATSYEQYF	TGTGCCAGCAGCCCTGCCTTGCGGGCAACCTCCTACGAGCAGTACTTC
NA	TRBV9	TRBJ2-3	TRBD2	14	CASSVGLGTDTQYF	TGTGCCAGCAGCGTGGGACTAGGCACAGATACGCAGTATTTT
NA	TRBV19	TRBJ1-5	NA	14	CASSPRGGSQPQHF	TGTGCCAGTAGCCCCCGGGGGGGGTCTCAGCCCCAGCATTTT